A single sample gave rise to the 18 T cell receptor beta chains below, sequenced in a study of T-cell memory formation after mild COVID-19. TCRdb reprocessed the 5' RACE reads with MiXCR, giving one entry per CDR3 protein. Of 550,000 to 700,000 distinct CDR3 sequences listed, 15% to 20% are singletons. Sequenced sample: PBMCs or a T cell subset sorted from them (not recorded which). These receptor sequences come from an adult woman who had mild COVID-19 (a few samples of this study predate the infection). Cell type and time point are not known.

This clonotype occurred a few times. The chain couples TRBV20-1 to TRBJ1-2; 7 bases agree with TRBD1. CDR1 and CDR2 (germline): DFQATT, SNEGSKA (reference sequence). The V and J ends lost 6 bases and 5 bases, in that order; junction bases with no gene match: 12. There are 14 residues in the CDR3. CDR3 loop: CSAGTRDRPYGYTF. CDR3 sequence (DNA): TGCAGTGCCGGTACCCGGGACAGACCTTATGGCTACACCTTC.

There are a few counts of this clonotype. The junction departs from the called germline gene at one end, perhaps through a read error. The chain recombines TRBV6-4 with TRBJ2-5; TRBD2 matches at 10 bases. Germline CDR1 is MRHNA and CDR2 is SNTAGT. CDR3 size: 10 residues. The CDR3 DNA reads as TGTGCCAGCAGTGGCGAGCGGGAGGGCTTC. It yields the protein CASSGEREGF.

The V call is TRBV20-1, the J call TRBJ2-7; D possibly corresponds to TRBD1 (5 bases). V gave up 5 bases and J gave up 2 bases, with 13 bases separating them. CDR1 and CDR2 from the germline V gene are DFQATT and SNEGSKA (reference sequence). The CDR3 contains 13 residues. The CDR3 is CSAPRTNTYEQYF. The CDR3 DNA is TGCAGTGCTCCAAGGACAAATACCTACGAGCAGTACTTC.

The chain couples TRBV24-1 to TRBJ1-2, with D maybe TRBD1 (6 bases). The CDR3 covers 13 residues. V was clipped by 4 bases and J by 5 bases, with 10 bases between them. Germline V gene lookup returns CDR1 KGHDR and CDR2 SFDVKD. CDR3 residues: CATSDRGQYGYTF. CDR3 in DNA: TGTGCCACCAGTGACCGAGGACAGTATGGCTACACCTTC.

In regard to this clonotype: At one of its ends the junction is not consistent with the germline gene, which may arise from a read error. The chain employs TRBV5-1 and TRBJ2-5, with D hard to call. This CDR3 comprises 17 residues. The V gene's germline CDR1 is SGHRS and CDR2 YFSETQ. CDR3 sequence (DNA): TGCGCCAGCAGCTCCACCGGTGGGGTTGAGTACCAAGATACCCAGTACTTC. The encoded protein is CASSSTGGVEYQDTQYF.

This clonotype has just a few counts. V gene TRBV5-1 combines with J gene TRBJ1-2, with D maybe TRBD1 (6 bases). Per germline, CDR1 SGHRS and CDR2 YFSETQ. V lost 4 bases and J lost 8, with 18 bases in between. The CDR3 is 14 amino acids. CDR3 region: CASSGQPTSRGYTF. Here the CDR3 DNA reads TGCGCCAGCAGCGGACAGCCCACTTCGAGGGGCTACACCTTC.

A few counts support this clonotype. The chain employs TRBV11-2 and TRBJ2-3, with a possible D match to TRBD1 (5 bases). Trimming took 5 bases from V and 7 from J, leaving 7 bases between them. Looked up from germline, CDR1 is SGHAT and CDR2 is FQNNGV. This CDR3 has 11 amino acids. CDR3 nucleotide sequence: TGTGCCAGCAGCCCGGACAATACGCAGTATTTT. It is translated as CASSPDNTQYF.

This clonotype was observed a few times. V gene TRBV9 combines with J gene TRBJ2-5; D might be TRBD2 (6 bases). V was pared by 0 bases and J by 5 bases, with 17 bases between. The germline V gene has CDR1 SGDLS and CDR2 YYNGEE. The CDR3 is 16 residues long. The CDR3 spells CASSVGGNSPAETQYF. The CDR3 DNA sequence: TGTGCCAGCAGCGTAGGCGGGAATTCCCCAGCGGAGACCCAGTACTTC.

This clonotype occurred many times. The chain couples TRBV7-9 to TRBJ2-7, with D tentatively TRBD2 (5 bases). V was shortened by 6 bases and J by 1 base, with 10 bases between the two germline ends. Germline V gives CDR1 SEHNR, CDR2 FQNEAQ (reference sequence). CDR3 size: 13 residues. The CDR3 DNA reads as TGTGCCAGCAGGTCCCTAGCTTCCTACGAGCAGTACTTC. Translating gives CASRSLASYEQYF.

The sample holds many counts of this clonotype. The chain recombines TRBV7-9 with TRBJ2-3, with D uncertain. This CDR3 region has 12 residues. CDR1 is SEHNR, CDR2 FQNEAQ, per germline (reference sequence). The V end was cut by 5 bases, the J end by 0 bases, with 3 bases between. The chain's CDR3 is CASSISTDTQYF. The DNA for the CDR3 is TGTGCCAGCAGCATTAGCACAGATACGCAGTATTTT.

J is TRBJ2-6 and V is TRBV6-5; D not certain. Germline V lookup: CDR1 MNHEY, CDR2 SVGAGI. Trimming pared 7 bases from V and 1 base from J, leaving 17 bases between. This CDR3 has 17 amino acids. CDR3 in amino acids: CASTQIGPQSGANVLTF. Written as DNA, the CDR3 is TGTGCCAGCACCCAAATTGGCCCCCAGTCTGGGGCCAACGTCCTGACTTTC.

This clonotype has only a few counts. The genes are TRBV27 and TRBJ2-2; possible D gene TRBD2, 6 bases. This CDR3 is built from 14 residues. The ends were cut back, 7 bases at V and 4 bases at J, with 13 bases in the middle. Germline-derived CDR1 and CDR2 are MNHEY and SMNVEV (reference sequence). For the CDR3, the DNA is TGTGCCAGCATTTCCGGGGGATCCACCGGGGAGCTGTTTTTT. Its protein is CASISGGSTGELFF.

The V gene is TRBV5-1, the J gene TRBJ2-1; TRBD2 is a possible D gene (5 bases). The CDR3 consists of 15 residues. The V gene's germline CDR1 is SGHRS and CDR2 YFSETQ. V gave up 4 bases and J gave up 7 bases, with 18 bases separating them. The CDR3 protein is CASSLDSPRWNEQFF. The CDR3 DNA sequence: TGCGCCAGCAGCCTGGACTCCCCACGTTGGAATGAGCAGTTCTTC.

The chain carries TRBV29-1 and TRBJ2-3, with D perhaps TRBD1 (6 bases). V lost 4 bases and J lost 2, with 13 bases in between. The CDR3 is made up of 14 amino acids. The germline V gene has CDR1 SQVTM and CDR2 ANQGSEA. DNA for the CDR3: TGCAGCGTTGTAGACAGGTCTACCACAGATACGCAGTATTTT. As protein: CSVVDRSTTDTQYF.

A single count supports this clonotype. This rearrangement joins TRBV7-9 to TRBJ2-5, with a possible D match to TRBD1 (6 bases). V was cut by 4 bases and J by 3 bases, with 18 bases left in between. The CDR3 sequence is 16 residues long. CDR1 SEHNR and CDR2 FQNEAQ come from the germline V gene (reference sequence). The CDR3 DNA follows: TGTGCCAGCAGCTCCGGACAGACAGCGACTAAAGAGACCCAGTACTTC. Translated: CASSSGQTATKETQYF.

The chain uses TRBV11-2 and TRBJ1-3; TRBD1 might be the D (5 bases). Trimming removed 1 base from V and 2 bases from J, with 12 bases in between. Looked up from germline, CDR1 is SGHAT and CDR2 is FQNNGV. This CDR3 comprises 16 residues. In DNA, the CDR3 is TGTGCCAGCAGCTTAGGTTGGGGGAATCCTGGAAACACCATATATTTT. The encoded protein is CASSLGWGNPGNTIYF.

The chain has TRBV20-1 and TRBJ2-7; either TRBD1 or TRBD2 may fit D (5 bases each). Trimming shortened V by 7 bases and J by 1 base, and 11 bases separated the two germline ends. CDR1 and CDR2 (germline): DFQATT, SNEGSKA (reference sequence). The length of the CDR3 is 12 residues. The CDR3 coding sequence is TGCAGTGGGGGGAAAATTTCCTACGAGCAGTACTTC. It specifies CSGGKISYEQYF.

The rearrangement joins TRBV12-3 or TRBV12-4 to TRBJ1-2; TRBD1 agrees at 7 bases. V dropped 5 bases and J dropped 6; count of bases not matched to a gene: 9. The CDR3 length is 14 residues. This CDR3 reads CASSRGQVSNGYTF. CDR3 coding DNA: TGTGCCAGCAGTCGTGGACAGGTGTCAAATGGCTACACCTTC.